This T cell receptor beta chain originates from a study of tumor and adjacent non-tumor tissue in lung cancer. A modified ARM-PCR protocol with three rounds of nested PCR amplified TCRbeta. Each CDR3 protein is one row after TCRdb ran MiXCR on the multiplex PCR reads. This repertoire shows approximately 79,000 distinct CDR3 sequences, about three fifths found once; its top ten account for about 16%. As concerns this clonotype: The junction and the germline gene differ at one end; a read error may be behind it.

The template was RNA from unsorted bulk tissue. In germline, CDR1 is MNHEY, CDR2 SVGEGT. The CDR3 contains 14 residues. This TCR derives from a man between 65 and 79 years old with non-small cell lung cancer. This rearrangement joins TRBV6-2 or TRBV6-3 to TRBJ2-7, with 7 positions matching TRBD2. Material for sequencing was lung tumor tissue. Here the CDR3 reads CVSSSSGTAYEQYF. The CDR3 coding sequence is TGTGTCAGCAGTTCCAGCGGGACTGCCTACGAGCAATACTTC.